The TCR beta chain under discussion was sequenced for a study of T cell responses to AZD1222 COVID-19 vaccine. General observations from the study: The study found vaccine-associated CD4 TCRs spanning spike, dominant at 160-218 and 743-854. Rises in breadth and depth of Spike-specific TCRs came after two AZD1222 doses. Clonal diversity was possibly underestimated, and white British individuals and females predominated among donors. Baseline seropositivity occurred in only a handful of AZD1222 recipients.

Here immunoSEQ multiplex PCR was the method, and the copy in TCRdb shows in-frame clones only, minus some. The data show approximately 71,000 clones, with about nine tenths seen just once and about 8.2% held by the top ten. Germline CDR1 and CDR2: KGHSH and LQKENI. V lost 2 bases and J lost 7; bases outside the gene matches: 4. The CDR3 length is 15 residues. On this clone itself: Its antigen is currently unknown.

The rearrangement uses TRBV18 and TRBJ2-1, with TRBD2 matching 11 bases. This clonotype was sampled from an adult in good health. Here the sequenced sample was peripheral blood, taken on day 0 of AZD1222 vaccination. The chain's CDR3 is CASSPRTSGWNEQFF. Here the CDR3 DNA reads TGTGCCAGCTCACCAAGGACTAGCGGGTGGAATGAGCAGTTCTTC. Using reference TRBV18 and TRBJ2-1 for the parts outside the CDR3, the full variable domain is NAGVMQNPRHLVRRRGQEARLRCSPMKGHSHVYWYRQLPEEGLKFMVYLQKENIIDESGMPKERFSAEFPKEGPSILRIQQVVRGDSAAYFCASSPRTSGWNEQFFGPGTRLTVL.